A single TCR beta chain is shown here with its context. The antigen remains undetermined. Trimming shortened V by 3 bases and J by 10 bases, and 11 bases separated the two germline ends. The CDR3 totals 12 residues. The germline gives CDR1 SGHKS, CDR2 YYEKEE (reference sequence). The entry originates in a study of CD4 T cells in relation to SARS-CoV-2 and coronaviruses. Sequenced by immunoSEQ multiplex PCR; TCRdb stores in-frame clones only, minus some. The data show some 38,000 clones, 60% to 85% seen once. The sequence was obtained from an adult with COVID-19. This sequence joins TRBV5-5 and TRBJ2-1, with D unresolved. The sample comprised memory CD4+ T cells from PBMCs, cultured in vitro. The CDR3 region is CASSSNVGEQFF. As DNA, the CDR3 is TGTGCCAGCAGCTCCAACGTTGGGGAGCAGTTCTTC.